Listed below are T cell receptor beta chains from one sample, sequenced in a study of blood T cell repertoires in COVID-19. The protocol was immunoSEQ multiplex PCR, while the TCRdb copy is restricted to in-frame clones and leaves out a portion. The data show some 170,000 clones, with approximately 85% seen just once and around 7.5% held by the top ten. Sequenced material: peripheral blood. These receptors were obtained from a woman in her fifties or sixties with acute or convalescent COVID-19. Both conserved end residues are part of each CDR3. Fields, in order: J gene, clone size, V gene, D gene, CDR3 DNA, CDR3 protein. The D gene is left open where the match is weak. A row's size may be missing; if present it is once, few, many or a size class.

TRBJ1-1 NA TRBV28 TRBD1 TGTGCCAGCAGCCCGGACAGGGGGAGCACTGAAGCTTTCTTT CASSPDRGSTEAFF
TRBJ2-1 NA TRBV19 TRBD2 TGTGCCAGTAGTGGAGGCCTAGCGGGTCTCGTTGAGCAGTTCTTC CASSGGLAGLVEQFF
TRBJ1-1 NA TRBV2 NA TGTGCCAGTACCTACAGGGTCACTGAAGCTTTCTTT CASTYRVTEAFF
TRBJ2-1 NA TRBV19 TRBD2 TGTGCCAGTAGTCCGGGAGGGGACAATGAGCAGTTCTTC CASSPGGDNEQFF
TRBJ2-5 NA TRBV28 TRBD2 TGTGCCAGCAGCCTAGCGGGAGTAGCAGAGACCCAGTACTTC CASSLAGVAETQYF
TRBJ1-1 NA TRBV5-1 TRBD1 TGCGCCAGCAGCACTGGGACAGGGTGGGAGAACACTGAAGCTTTCTTT CASSTGTGWENTEAFF
TRBJ1-1 once TRBV5-1 TRBD1 TGCGCCAGCAGCTTGGCCGGGACAGGAAACACTGAAGCTTTCTTT CASSLAGTGNTEAFF
TRBJ1-1 NA TRBV12-3/TRBV12-4 TRBD1 TGTGCCAGCAGTTTGGGACAGGTTGGTGAAGCTTTCTTT CASSLGQVGEAFF
TRBJ2-7 once TRBV5-1 NA TGCGCCAGCAGCTTGGAGGGTAGCGCTTACGAGCAGTACTTC CASSLEGSAYEQYF
TRBJ2-3 NA TRBV19 NA TGTGCCAGTAGTATAGCGGTCACAGATACGCAGTATTTT CASSIAVTDTQYF
TRBJ2-5 NA TRBV2 TRBD1 TGTGCCAGCAGTCGGGACAGGGCGAACCGGGAGACCCAGTACTTC CASSRDRANRETQYF
TRBJ1-2 NA TRBV4-1 NA TGCGCCAGCAGCCAAACCAGGGCCACTAACTATGGCTACACCTTC CASSQTRATNYGYTF
TRBJ1-2 NA TRBV30 TRBD1 TGTGCCTGGAGTACTAGGACAGGGCGTTCGGGCTACACCTTC CAWSTRTGRSGYTF
TRBJ1-1 NA TRBV28 NA TGTGCCAGCAGTCCCTCGACACTTGTGAACACTGAAGCTTTCTTT CASSPSTLVNTEAFF
TRBJ1-6 NA TRBV4-1 TRBD1 TGCGCCAGCAGTCTAACAGGGGACCCTTCACCCCTCCACTTT CASSLTGDPSPLHF
TRBJ2-3 NA TRBV3-1/TRBV3-2 TRBD2 TGTGCCAGCAGCCAAGCGGACGGGAGGTTAGCTAGCACAGATACGCAGTATTTT CASSQADGRLASTDTQYF
TRBJ1-2 NA TRBV6-1 NA TGTGCCAGCAGTGGGAGGGGAAGGGGAGAGGTGGCCTATGGCTACACCTTC CASSGRGRGEVAYGYTF
TRBJ2-4 NA TRBV4-1 TRBD2 TGCGCCAGCAGCCAAGATCGGGGCGGGGGGTTAGCCAAAAACATTCAGTACTTC CASSQDRGGGLAKNIQYF
TRBJ2-1 NA TRBV7-6 NA TGTGCCAGCAGCTTAGATTTAGGGTTCCCCGGGGATGAGCAGTTCTTC CASSLDLGFPGDEQFF
TRBJ2-5 NA TRBV7-9 TRBD2 TGTGCCAGCAGACCTACGGGGCTAGGACTAGCGAAAGGAGAGACCCAGTACTTC CASRPTGLGLAKGETQYF
TRBJ1-2 NA TRBV4-1 NA TGCGCCAGCAGCCAAGCAGGGGATATACCCTACACCTTC CASSQAGDIPYTF
TRBJ1-2 once TRBV4-1 NA TGCGCCAGCAGCCAAATCCTTAACTATGGCTACACCTTC CASSQILNYGYTF
TRBJ2-1 NA TRBV12-3/TRBV12-4 NA TGTGCCAGCAGTCAAACAGGCGAGCAGTTCTTC CASSQTGEQFF
TRBJ1-6 NA TRBV19 NA TGTGCCAGTAGATATACAGGTGGGCCAGTCAGCAATTCACCCCTCCACTTT CASRYTGGPVSNSPLHF
TRBJ1-1 NA TRBV6-5 NA TGTGCCAGCAGAGCCGCCAACCAGGGAGAAGCTTTCTTT CASRAANQGEAFF
TRBJ2-7 NA TRBV3-1/TRBV3-2 TRBD2 TGTGCCAGCAGCCCGAGGACTAGCGGGAGGAACTACGAGCAGTACTTC CASSPRTSGRNYEQYF
TRBJ2-3 once TRBV7-8 NA TGTGCCAGCAGTACAGAGGGATTTGTCACAGATACGCAGTATTTT CASSTEGFVTDTQYF
TRBJ1-5 NA TRBV3-1/TRBV3-2 NA TGTGCCAGCAGTCACAGGCAGGGATCGGATCAGCCCCAGCATTTT CASSHRQGSDQPQHF
TRBJ1-1 NA TRBV6-5 TRBD1 TGTGCCAGCAGAGTAGACAGGGCAACTGAAGCTTTCTTT CASRVDRATEAFF
TRBJ1-1 once TRBV15 TRBD1 TGTGCCACCAGCCACAGGGGGGTGACTGAAGCTTTCTTT CATSHRGVTEAFF
TRBJ1-3 NA TRBV11-2 NA TGTGCCAGCAGCTTTATAGCCGGGGGGTCTGGAAACACCATATATTTT CASSFIAGGSGNTIYF
TRBJ1-5 NA TRBV19 TRBD1 TGTGCCAGTAGCGAAACAGGGGGGGTACAGCCCCAGCATTTT CASSETGGVQPQHF
TRBJ1-1 NA TRBV19 TRBD1 TGTGCCAGTAGTATCGGGGGACAGGGTGGGCCCTTGCGCACTGAAGCTTTCTTT CASSIGGQGGPLRTEAFF
TRBJ1-2 NA TRBV28 NA TGTGCCAGCAGTTTCCAGGGGTTCCTCTATGGCTACACCTTC CASSFQGFLYGYTF
TRBJ1-5 NA TRBV21-1 NA TGTGCCAGCAGCAGGGGCCGTTATAGCAATCAGCCCCAGCATTTT CASSRGRYSNQPQHF
TRBJ2-1 NA TRBV5-1 TRBD2 TGCGCCAGCAGCTTGGGGACTAGCGGGTCGTCCTACAATGAGCAGTTCTTC CASSLGTSGSSYNEQFF
TRBJ2-1 NA TRBV28 NA TGTGCCAGCACCCTAGGGACTCGCCGGAATGAGCAGTTCTTC CASTLGTRRNEQFF
TRBJ2-2 NA TRBV7-7 TRBD1 TGTGCTAGCAGCTATCTCGACAGGGGATGGGCCGGGGAGCTGTTTTTT CASSYLDRGWAGELFF
TRBJ2-1 NA TRBV27 TRBD2 TGTGCCAGCAGTCCCCGGACTAGCGGGAGGATTCGGAATGAGCAGTTCTTC CASSPRTSGRIRNEQFF
TRBJ1-4 NA TRBV7-2 NA TGTGCCAGCAGCTTCGGCAGGGGCGACGAAAAACTGTTTTTT CASSFGRGDEKLFF
TRBJ1-1 NA TRBV28 TRBD1 TGTGCCAGCAGTTCGGGACAGGGGAGGGCTGAAGCTTTCTTT CASSSGQGRAEAFF
TRBJ2-1 NA TRBV5-1 NA TGCGCCAGCAGCTTACAGGAGTACAATGAGCAGTTCTTC CASSLQEYNEQFF
TRBJ1-5 NA TRBV6-1 NA TGTGCCAGCAGTGAAGGTCGGGGGTACTATCAGCCCCAGCATTTT CASSEGRGYYQPQHF
TRBJ1-1 NA TRBV6-2/TRBV6-3 TRBD1 TGTGCCAGCAGCTGGGACAGGGGAAAGAGTATGAACACTGAAGCTTTCTTT CASSWDRGKSMNTEAFF
TRBJ1-1 NA TRBV6-5 NA TGTGCCAGCCGACTAACTTTTGAGACTGAAGCTTTCTTT CASRLTFETEAFF
TRBJ2-7 NA TRBV18 TRBD1 TGTGCCAGCTCAGCGACAGGGGTCAACGAGCAGTACTTC CASSATGVNEQYF
TRBJ2-7 NA TRBV7-2 NA TGTGCCAGCAGCTTAGACTCCGGAGCCTACGAGCAGTACTTC CASSLDSGAYEQYF
TRBJ1-2 once TRBV28 NA TGTGCCAGCAGTCAACCCAGGGGTCACTATGGCTACACCTTC CASSQPRGHYGYTF
TRBJ2-1 NA TRBV10-3 NA TGTGCCATTGCACCCAGGGTAGGGGACAATGAGCAGTTCTTC CAIAPRVGDNEQFF
TRBJ2-3 NA TRBV10-3 TRBD2 TGTGCCATCAGTGGTCTCCTGGGCGGGAGAAGGGATACGCAGTATTTT CAISGLLGGRRDTQYF
TRBJ1-1 NA TRBV29-1 NA TGCAGCGTTGGGTCAGGACAGTATGAAGCTTTCTTT CSVGSGQYEAFF